This T cell receptor (beta chain) was retrieved from a study of esophageal squamous cell carcinoma under preoperative chemotherapy. Using its own MiXCR run on the PCR reads, TCRdb lists one record per CDR3 protein. The table has about 30,000 distinct CDR3 sequences, roughly half seen once. The sample's time point: before preoperative PTX-NDP chemotherapy. Germline CDR1 is SGHTA and CDR2 is FQGNSA. The V end was cut by 8 bases, the J end by 11 bases, with 23 bases between. This CDR3 is built from 14 residues. This chain uses TRBV7-2 with TRBJ2-3; D possibly matches TRBD1 or TRBD2 (6 bases each). This clonotype was sampled from a human donor with esophageal squamous cell carcinoma. The donor label of this sample is uncertain. This specimen was acquired from a patient given preoperative chemotherapy. The CDR3 sequence: CASGRGGTTDMQYF. The CDR3 nucleotides read TGTGCCAGCGGCAGGGGCGGGACCACAGACATGCAGTATTTT.